This entry describes one T cell receptor (beta chain). The antigen is not known. At one of its ends the junction is not consistent with the germline gene, which may arise from a read error. These data are taken from a study of graft-versus-host responses after intestinal transplantation. Study background: As for transplant type, recipients had multivisceral, liver-intestinal, or isolated intestinal grafts. Every one of the recipients received anti-thymocyte globulin induction and afterwards took tacrolimus and steroids for around 3 years.

The assay was immunoSEQ multiplex PCR, and TCRdb's table has in-frame clones only and misses some. The profile shows some 84,000 clones, around 83% of them singletons. The CDR3 is 16 residues long. Germline-derived CDR1 and CDR2 are SGHRS and YFSETQ. General study results and limits: Researchers found GvH clones in recipient marrow, and some showed up first in ileum or blood.

The sample consisted of unstimulated CD4+ T cells sorted from spleen or lymph node cells, taken before intestinal transplant. The sequence came from a human donor who received an intestinal transplant. The V gene is TRBV5-1, the J gene TRBJ2-2, with D perhaps matching TRBD1 (6 bases). The CDR3 DNA follows: TGCGCCAGCAGCTTACAGGGATTGTATAACACCGGGGAGCTGCTTTTT. This codes for CASSLQGLYNTGELLF.